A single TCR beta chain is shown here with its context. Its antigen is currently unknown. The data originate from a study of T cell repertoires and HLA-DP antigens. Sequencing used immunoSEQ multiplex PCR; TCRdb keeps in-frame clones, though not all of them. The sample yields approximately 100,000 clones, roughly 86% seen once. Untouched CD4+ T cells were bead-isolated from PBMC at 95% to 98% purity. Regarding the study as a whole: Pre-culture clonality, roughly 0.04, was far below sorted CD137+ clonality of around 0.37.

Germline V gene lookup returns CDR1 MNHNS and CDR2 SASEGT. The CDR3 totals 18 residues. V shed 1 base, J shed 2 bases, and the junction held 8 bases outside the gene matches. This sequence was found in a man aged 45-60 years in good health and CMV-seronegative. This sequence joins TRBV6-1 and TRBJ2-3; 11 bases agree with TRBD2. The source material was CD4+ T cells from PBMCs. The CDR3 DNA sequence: TGTGCCAGCAGTGAAGGACTAGCGGGGAAAATCCACACAGATACGCAGTATTTT. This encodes CASSEGLAGKIHTDTQYF.